Following are 30 T cell receptor beta chains from one sample sequenced in a study of Ad26.COV2.S vaccination and SARS-CoV-2 variants. The treatment here: around 19 received Ad26.COV2.S at low or high dose, single or two shots; about five received placebo; per-sample allocation not given. The study sampled participants on day 63 after the first vaccine or placebo injection. Assay: immunoSEQ multiplex PCR; the TCRdb copy retains only in-frame clones and omits some. The sample includes some 270,000 clones, roughly 87% seen only once; the top ten take about 2.7%. The input for sequencing was peripheral blood, taken in a trial of Ad26.COV2.S vaccine versus placebo. The receptors stem from a person aged 18-60 years who received the Ad26.COV2.S COVID-19 vaccine or a placebo.

The rearrangement joins TRBV4-2 to TRBJ1-2, with D perhaps TRBD1 (5 bases). Looked up from germline, CDR1 is LGHNA and CDR2 is YNFKEQ. This CDR3 spans 16 amino acids. V shed 0 bases and J shed 4 bases, with 15 bases lying between them. CDR3 coding DNA: TGTGCCAGCAGCCAAGATCGGAGGGGCGGAGTCTATGGCTACACCTTC. It yields the protein CASSQDRRGGVYGYTF.

This clone occurred once. V is TRBV19 and J is TRBJ1-2, with D tentatively TRBD1 (5 bases). This CDR3 contains 15 residues. V was cut by 7 bases and J by 4 bases, with 19 bases left in between. Germline assignment: CDR1 LNHDA and CDR2 SQIVND (reference sequence). The CDR3 DNA is TGTGCCAGTAACCGGGACCATTATTCCTTCTATGGCTACACCTTC. Its protein is CASNRDHYSFYGYTF.

This clone was recorded a few times. The CDR3 is CASSPYADTQYF. The CDR3 nucleotides are TGTGCCAGCAGCCCCTATGCAGATACGCAGTATTTT. The chain employs TRBV7-2 and TRBJ2-3, with D unresolved. Deletions cut 5 bases from V and 4 bases from J, with 7 bases between. Per germline, CDR1 SGHTA and CDR2 FQGNSA. The CDR3 has 12 amino acids.

This clone showed up just a few times. V usage is TRBV7-9 and J usage is TRBJ1-1, with TRBD1 matching over 7 bases. Germline V gives CDR1 SEHNR, CDR2 FQNEAQ (reference sequence). This CDR3 is 12 amino acids long. V was clipped by 6 bases and J by 11 bases; unmatched bases: 9. Here the CDR3 reads CASRRTGLWAFF. DNA of the CDR3: TGTGCCAGCAGAAGGACAGGCTTGTGGGCTTTCTTT.

The chain couples TRBV21-1 to TRBJ1-4; the table's D call TRBD1 went unverified against the DNA. TRBV21-1 is tagged as a pseudogene. The CDR3 extends over 17 amino acids. The CDR3 nucleotides read TGTGCTAGCAGCAAAGACCGGACAGACTCACGTAATGAAAAACTGTTTTTT. Translation gives CASSKDRTDSRNEKLFF.

This chain joins TRBV5-1 and TRBJ2-2, with D possibly being TRBD1 (6 bases). Between the trimmed V and J ends, which lost 4 bases and 2 bases, there was a span of 9 bases. This CDR3 is 14 amino acids long. CDR1 is SGHRS, CDR2 YFSETQ, per germline. For the CDR3, the DNA is TGCGCCAGCAGCACGGGACAAAACACCGGGGAGCTGTTTTTT. Translating gives CASSTGQNTGELFF.

This clone was counted only a few times. The chain couples TRBV19 to TRBJ2-4; unclear D gene. V lost 1 base, J lost 1 base, and 20 bases lay in between. The CDR3 spans 19 residues. CDR1 and CDR2 from the germline V gene are LNHDA and SQIVND (reference sequence). The CDR3 DNA reads as TGTGCCAGTAGTATAGGGTTAAGAACCTCCACTTCGGCCAAAAACATTCAGTACTTC. Its protein is CASSIGLRTSTSAKNIQYF. The entire variable domain, with the rest obtained from reference TRBV19 and TRBJ2-4, is as follows: DGGITQSPKYLFRKEGQNVTLSCEQNLNHDAMYWYRQDPGQGLRLIYYSQIVNDFQKGDIAEGYSVSREKKESFPLTVTSAQKNPTAFYLCASSIGLRTSTSAKNIQYFGAGTRLSVL.

This chain links TRBV7-2 with TRBJ2-4; 7 bases are a match to TRBD2. The junction had 10 bases not matched to a gene; V was cut back by 2 bases and J by 6 bases. CDR3 length equals 16 residues. Germline V lookup: CDR1 SGHTA, CDR2 FQGNSA. The CDR3 sequence is CASSLPGEGAANIQYF. The CDR3 bases are TGTGCCAGCAGCTTACCCGGGGAGGGCGCGGCAAACATTCAGTACTTC.

The rearrangement uses TRBV4-2 and TRBJ2-1; 13 nucleotides line up with TRBD2. The germline gives CDR1 LGHNA, CDR2 YNFKEQ. This CDR3 is built from 17 residues. V lost 0 bases, J lost 7 bases, and 6 bases stayed unmatched. The CDR3 loop reads CASSQDPGLAGQNEQFF. In DNA form, the CDR3 reads TGTGCCAGCAGCCAAGATCCGGGACTAGCGGGACAGAATGAGCAGTTCTTC.

The gene calls are TRBV3-1 (or the pseudogene TRBV3-2) and TRBJ2-7; 7 nucleotides align to TRBD2. V dropped 0 bases and J dropped 2; count of bases not matched to a gene: 19. Germline CDR1 and CDR2: LGHDT and YNNKEL (reference sequence). This CDR3 comprises 20 residues. Here the CDR3 DNA reads TGTGCCAGCAGCCAAGATCCGAGGAGGGCGGAAGGACTAGACCCCTACGAGCAGTACGTC. Amino acids: CASSQDPRRAEGLDPYEQYV.

The chain employs TRBV5-1 and TRBJ2-7; D is undetermined. The CDR3 has 14 amino acids. The V end lost 0 bases, the J end lost 3 bases, and 10 bases lay between the germline ends. Germline loops: CDR1 SGHRS, CDR2 YFSETQ. The CDR3 DNA follows: TGCGCCAGCAGCTTGGATGCGAACTTCTACGAGCAGTACGTC. Amino acid sequence: CASSLDANFYEQYV.

Turning to this clone: This CDR3 is also generated by other DNA sequences in the sample. The chain couples TRBV19 to TRBJ1-1, with D unclear. Trimming cost V 6 bases and J 4 bases, with 15 bases left between them. Germline-derived CDR1 and CDR2 are LNHDA and SQIVND (reference sequence). This CDR3 is built from 14 residues. The CDR3 protein is CASSLRGGGTEAFF. The CDR3 nucleotides are TGTGCCAGTAGCCTCCGGGGTGGAGGCACTGAAGCTTTCTTT. Combining the CDR3 with reference TRBV19 and TRBJ1-1 gives the whole variable domain DGGITQSPKYLFRKEGQNVTLSCEQNLNHDAMYWYRQDPGQGLRLIYYSQIVNDFQKGDIAEGYSVSREKKESFPLTVTSAQKNPTAFYLCASSLRGGGTEAFFGQGTRLTVV.

This clone was seen at least ten times. This chain uses TRBV6-6 with TRBJ2-2; tentatively, D is TRBD2 (5 bases). The germline CDR1 and CDR2 sequences are MNHNY and SVGAGI (reference sequence). The CDR3 has 13 residues. Between the trimmed V and J ends, which lost 2 bases and 17 bases, there was a span of 18 bases. CDR3 sequence reads: CASSYDGVQARFF. In DNA form, the CDR3 reads TGTGCCAGCAGTTACGACGGGGTGCAGGCACGTTTTTTT.

The chain couples TRBV19 to TRBJ2-7, with 10 nucleotides matching TRBD2. J was trimmed by 3 bases and V by 3 bases; bases with no gene match: 5. Per germline, CDR1 LNHDA and CDR2 SQIVND (reference sequence). This CDR3 has 15 residues. The CDR3 nucleotides read TGTGCCAGTAGTATTACTAGCGGGGCGAACTACGAGCAGTACTTC. Encoded protein: CASSITSGANYEQYF.

The chain has TRBV7-2 and TRBJ2-3; 11 nucleotides align to TRBD2. The length of the CDR3 is 16 residues. Germline loops: CDR1 SGHTA, CDR2 FQGNSA. Trimming removed 4 bases from V and 6 bases from J; junction bases left unmatched: 9. The CDR3 sequence is CASSSGASGGSDTQYF. CDR3 nucleotides: TGTGCCAGCAGCTCCGGGGCTAGCGGGGGGTCGGATACGCAGTATTTT.

The J gene is TRBJ1-2, the V gene TRBV5-1, with D unclear. This CDR3 has 12 amino acids. Trimming took 1 base from V and 10 from J, leaving 11 bases between them. Germline CDR1 and CDR2: SGHRS and YFSETQ. The CDR3 DNA reads TGCGCCAGCAGCTTGACCCCCCCCTACTACACCTTC. It translates to CASSLTPPYYTF. The full variable domain, rest sourced from reference TRBV5-1 and TRBJ1-2, is KAGVTQTPRYLIKTRGQQVTLSCSPISGHRSVSWYQQTPGQGLQFLFEYFSETQRNKGNFPGRFSGRQFSNSRSEMNVSTLELGDSALYLCASSLTPPYYTFGSGTRLTVV.

The chain recombines TRBV15 with TRBJ2-1; D is possibly TRBD2 (6 bases). V was shortened by 1 base and J by 8 bases, with 24 bases between the two germline ends. Germline CDR1 and CDR2: LNHNV and YYDKDF (reference sequence). This CDR3 spans 18 amino acids. DNA for the CDR3: TGTGCCACCAGCAGAGGCACAAAAAGTCGGGACTCTATCCATGAGCAGTTCTTC. As protein: CATSRGTKSRDSIHEQFF.

The CDR3 protein is CASSPQGAGYGYTF. DNA of the CDR3: TGTGCCAGCAGCCCACAGGGGGCCGGGTATGGCTACACCTTC. The chain carries TRBV7-9 and TRBJ1-2, with 9 bases aligning to TRBD1. V shed 5 bases and J 5 bases; nucleotides not matched to a gene: 6. Per germline, CDR1 SEHNR and CDR2 FQNEAQ (reference sequence). The CDR3 spans 14 residues.

The CDR3 spells CASSLTSTGGTGELFF. The CDR3 DNA follows: TGTGCCAGCAGCCTTACTAGCACAGGGGGGACCGGGGAGCTGTTTTTT. This chain joins TRBV9 and TRBJ2-2, with 8 nucleotides matching TRBD1. Germline-derived CDR1 and CDR2 are SGDLS and YYNGEE. The V gene end was trimmed by 4 bases and the J gene end by 5 bases; junction bases not matched to a gene: 10. The CDR3 spans 16 residues.

Concerning this clone: The sample holds other DNA sequences that translate to the same CDR3. The V gene is TRBV9, the J gene TRBJ2-5; 8 positions match TRBD2. The J segment lost 1 base and the V segment lost 4 bases, leaving 6 bases of the junction unmatched. From germline, CDR1 is SGDLS and CDR2 YYNGEE. The CDR3 covers 15 residues. This CDR3 reads CASSPRGGPQETQYF. CDR3 DNA sequence: TGTGCCAGCAGCCCCCGGGGGGGCCCCCAAGAGACCCAGTACTTC.

This clone was recorded once. This chain links TRBV6-2 or TRBV6-3 with TRBJ1-2, with unresolved D. Germline CDR1 is MNHEY and CDR2 is SVGEGT. Trimming shortened V by 2 bases and J by 0 bases, and 10 bases separated the two germline ends. This CDR3 region has 15 residues. CDR3: CASSYKAESNYGYTF. The CDR3 nucleotides are TGTGCCAGCAGTTACAAGGCGGAATCTAACTATGGCTACACCTTC.

The chain is built from TRBV6-2 or TRBV6-3 and TRBJ1-2; D is ambiguous. The CDR3 is 16 amino acids. V was pared by 0 bases and J by 4 bases, with 15 bases between. Germline values: CDR1 MNHEY, CDR2 SVGEGT. The CDR3 reads CASSYSGYDTGYGYTF. The DNA for the CDR3 is TGTGCCAGCAGTTACTCGGGCTACGACACGGGCTATGGCTACACCTTC.

The chain couples TRBV5-1 to TRBJ1-6, with TRBD1 matching 10 bases. Germline assignment: CDR1 SGHRS and CDR2 YFSETQ. V shed 4 bases, J shed 6 bases, and the junction held 1 base outside the gene matches. CDR3 length: 14 amino acids. The CDR3 sequence: CASSRDRGNSPLHF. The CDR3 coding sequence is TGCGCCAGCAGCCGGGACAGGGGTAATTCACCCCTCCACTTT.

This clone was detected only a few times. This chain uses TRBV7-9 with TRBJ2-2; D is uncertain. Germline CDR1 SEHNR, CDR2 FQNEAQ (reference sequence). CDR3 length: 13 amino acids. The ends were cut back, 5 bases at V and 4 bases at J, with 8 bases in the middle. CDR3 sequence (DNA): TGTGCCAGCAGCCCCCGACCCACCGGGGAGCTGTTTTTT. It codes for CASSPRPTGELFF.

This clone was found a few times. Other DNA sequences of this sample code for an identical CDR3. This sequence joins TRBV9 and TRBJ1-3; no reliable D call. CDR1 SGDLS and CDR2 YYNGEE come from the germline V gene. CDR3 length: 13 residues. V was clipped by 0 bases and J by 0 bases, with 1 base between them. The CDR3 region is CASSVDSGNTIYF. The CDR3 DNA sequence: TGTGCCAGCAGCGTAGACTCTGGAAACACCATATATTTT.

The chain links TRBV5-1 to TRBJ1-2; 7 bases map to TRBD1. The CDR3 consists of 15 residues. V shed 4 bases, J shed 3 bases, and the junction held 9 bases outside the gene matches. Germline CDR1 reads SGHRS; CDR2 reads YFSETQ. The CDR3 here is CASSRREQGYYGYTF. CDR3 sequence (DNA): TGCGCCAGCAGCCGACGAGAACAGGGGTACTATGGCTACACCTTC.

Only a few counts were recorded for this clone. This chain joins TRBV14 and TRBJ2-6, with TRBD2 as a possible D gene (6 bases). V was trimmed by 3 bases and J by 4 bases, leaving 7 bases between them. The CDR3 is 14 amino acids. CDR1 and CDR2 (germline): SGHDN, FVKESK. The CDR3 loop reads CASSQGLGANVLTF. The CDR3 DNA follows: TGTGCCAGCAGCCAGGGACTGGGGGCCAACGTCCTGACTTTC.

V is TRBV4-1 and J is TRBJ1-5, with D unresolved. This CDR3 comprises 14 residues. Per germline, CDR1 MGHRA and CDR2 YSYEKL. V shed 0 bases and J shed 7 bases, with 10 bases lying between them. The CDR3 loop is CASSQEGAFQPQHF. In DNA, the CDR3 is TGCGCCAGCAGCCAAGAAGGTGCTTTCCAGCCCCAGCATTTT.

The rearrangement links TRBV2 to TRBJ1-6; unclear D gene. The V end was cut by 3 bases, the J end by 1 base, with 7 bases between. There are 15 residues in the CDR3. Germline assignment: CDR1 SNHLY and CDR2 FYNNEI. The CDR3 loop reads CASSDERSYNSPLHF. In DNA, the CDR3 is TGTGCCAGCAGTGACGAACGGTCCTATAATTCACCCCTCCACTTT. The entire variable domain, with the rest obtained from reference TRBV2 and TRBJ1-6, is as follows: EPEVTQTPSHQVTQMGQEVILRCVPISNHLYFYWYRQILGQKVEFLVSFYNNEISEKSEIFDDQFSVERPDGSNFTLKIRSTKLEDSAMYFCASSDERSYNSPLHFGNGTRLTVT.

This sequence joins TRBV9 and TRBJ1-2; D is uncertain. Germline CDR1 is SGDLS and CDR2 is YYNGEE. The germline V and J ends were trimmed by 2 bases and 0 bases, with 11 bases remaining between them. The length of the CDR3 is 15 residues. CDR3 protein: CASSVTTTPNYGYTF. CDR3 nucleotides: TGTGCCAGCAGCGTCACAACCACCCCTAACTATGGCTACACCTTC.